One and the same sample provided the 6 T cell receptor beta chains below, sequenced in a study of CD8 T cells in Susac syndrome. After extraction with the RNeasy kit, about 0.45 to 1 ug of the RNA was reverse transcribed using random hexamers. Each CDR3 protein gets one entry after TCRdb re-called the immunoSEQ multiplex PCR reads with MiXCR. The table includes roughly 140,000 distinct CDR3 sequences, about 95% detected once. The specimen sequenced was CD8+ T cells from PBMCs. These receptors all come from a human donor with multiple sclerosis.

The chain couples TRBV5-4 to TRBJ2-7, with D possibly being TRBD2 (5 bases). Germline V CDR1 and CDR2: SGHNT, YYREEE (reference sequence). Trimming cost V 3 bases and J 2 bases, with 12 bases left between them. The CDR3 length is 14 residues. The CDR3 region is CASSSPGEAYEQYF. The DNA of the CDR3 is TGTGCCAGCAGCTCTCCCGGGGAAGCCTACGAGCAGTACTTC.

The J gene is TRBJ2-3, the V gene TRBV29-1; D is possibly TRBD1 (6 bases). The CDR3 is 10 residues long. Germline V gene data show CDR1 as SQVTM and CDR2 as ANQGSEA. With 6 bases removed from V and 5 bases from J, the gap between germline ends came to 6 bases. CDR3 DNA: TGCAGCGTACAGGGAGATACGCAGTATTTT. Amino acid sequence: CSVQGDTQYF.

J is TRBJ1-1 and V is TRBV15; D unclear. CDR3 length: 12 amino acids. CDR1 and CDR2 from the germline V gene are LNHNV and YYDKDF (reference sequence). V was shortened by 7 bases and J by 4 bases, with 10 bases between the two germline ends. The CDR3 region has the DNA TGTGCCACCAAGGGTAGGAGCACTGAAGCTTTCTTT. Encoded protein: CATKGRSTEAFF.

CDR3 sequence: CATSSPKKGVREQYV. In nucleotides, the CDR3 is TGTGCCACCAGCAGCCCAAAGAAGGGGGTGAGAGAGCAGTACGTC. The genes are TRBV15 and TRBJ2-7; tentatively, D is TRBD1 (6 bases). V was shortened by 3 bases and J by 7 bases, with 19 bases between the two germline ends. Germline V gives CDR1 LNHNV, CDR2 YYDKDF (reference sequence). CDR3 size: 15 residues.

The chain couples TRBV27 to TRBJ2-5; D possibly matches TRBD1 or TRBD2 (6 bases each). V lost 6 bases, J lost 4 bases, and 12 bases lay in between. From germline, CDR1 is MNHEY and CDR2 SMNVEV (reference sequence). The length of the CDR3 is 13 residues. The CDR3 loop reads CASSIGGRETQYF. The CDR3 DNA reads TGTGCCAGCAGCATCGGGGGCCGAGAGACCCAGTACTTC.

The chain carries TRBV29-1 and TRBJ2-7; possible D gene TRBD2, 6 bases. This CDR3 spans 13 amino acids. Looked up from germline, CDR1 is SQVTM and CDR2 is ANQGSEA. V lost 5 bases, J lost 1 base, and 12 bases lay in between. This CDR3 reads CSVNSGESYEQYF. CDR3 in DNA: TGCAGCGTTAATAGCGGTGAATCCTACGAGCAGTACTTC.